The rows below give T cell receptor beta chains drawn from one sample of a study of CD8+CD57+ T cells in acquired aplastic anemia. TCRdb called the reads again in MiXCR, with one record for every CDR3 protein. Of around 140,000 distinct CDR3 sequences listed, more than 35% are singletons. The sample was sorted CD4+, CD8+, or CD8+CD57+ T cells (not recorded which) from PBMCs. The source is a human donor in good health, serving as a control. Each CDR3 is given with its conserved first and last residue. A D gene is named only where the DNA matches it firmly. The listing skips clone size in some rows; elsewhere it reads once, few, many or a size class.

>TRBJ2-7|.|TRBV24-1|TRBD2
CATSDSVSGGPYEQYF
TGTGCCACCAGTGATTCCGTTAGCGGGGGCCCCTACGAGCAGTACTTC
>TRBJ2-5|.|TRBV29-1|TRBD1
CSVARDRGELETQYF
TGCAGCGTTGCCCGGGACAGGGGGGAGTTAGAGACCCAGTACTTC
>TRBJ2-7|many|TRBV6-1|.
CASTPTGQGRRSEQYF
TGTGCCAGCACTCCTACAGGGCAGGGGAGGAGAAGCGAGCAGTACTTC
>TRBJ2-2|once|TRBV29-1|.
CSVGEVTGELFF
TGCAGCGTTGGGGAAGTAACCGGGGAGCTGTTTTTT
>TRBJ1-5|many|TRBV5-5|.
CASSLARGQPQHF
TGTGCCAGCAGCTTGGCCCGTGGTCAGCCCCAGCATTTT
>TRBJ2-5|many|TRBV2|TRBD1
CASETGTGVSQYF
TGTGCCAGCGAGACCGGGACAGGGGTGAGCCAGTACTTC
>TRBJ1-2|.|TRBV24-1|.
CATSDLGGGHGYTF
TGTGCCACCAGTGATTTAGGAGGGGGACATGGCTACACCTTC
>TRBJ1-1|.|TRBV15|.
CATSMGYTEAFF
TGTGCCACCAGCATGGGGTACACTGAAGCTTTCTTT
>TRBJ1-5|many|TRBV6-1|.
CASSEVGHGSAQPQHF
TGTGCCAGCAGTGAAGTGGGGCACGGTAGTGCTCAGCCCCAGCATTTT
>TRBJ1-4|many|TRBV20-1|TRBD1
CSARGTGFEKLFF
TGCAGTGCTAGGGGGACAGGGTTTGAAAAACTGTTTTTT
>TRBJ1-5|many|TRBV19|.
CASSLRGNQPQHF
TGTGCCAGTAGTTTGCGGGGCAATCAGCCCCAGCATTTT
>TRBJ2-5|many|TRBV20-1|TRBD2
CSAHRTSEETQYF
TGCAGTGCTCACAGGACTAGCGAAGAGACCCAGTACTTC
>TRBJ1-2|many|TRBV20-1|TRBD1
CSARGQGAKGYTF
TGCAGTGCTCGAGGACAGGGGGCTAAAGGCTACACCTTC
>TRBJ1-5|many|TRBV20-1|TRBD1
CSAKVRGLRNQPQHF
TGCAGTGCTAAAGTGAGGGGGCTACGCAATCAGCCCCAGCATTTT
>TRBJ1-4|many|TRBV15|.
CATSRDLAIGADEKLFF
TGTGCCACCAGCAGAGATCTGGCTATAGGGGCGGATGAAAAACTGTTTTTT
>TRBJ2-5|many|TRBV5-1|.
CASSQQETQYF
TGCGCCAGCAGCCAACAAGAGACCCAGTACTTC